What follows is one T cell receptor beta chain and its context. Its antigen is as yet unknown. The CDR3 is 15 amino acids. Per the germline V gene, CDR1 is ENHRY and CDR2 is SYGVKD. V lost 3 bases, J lost 3 bases, and 8 bases stayed unmatched. This sample stems from a study of T cells in tuberculosis. Whole-study context: IGRA-negative adolescents, IGRA-positive adolescents with latent tuberculosis and adults with active tuberculosis formed this South African cohort. Study outcomes and limitations: Selection depended on which cryopreserved specimens were available.

The assay was immunoSEQ multiplex PCR, and TCRdb's table has in-frame clones only and misses some. Among around 29,000 clones listed, approximately 93% were seen once. Latent tuberculosis screening used tuberculin skin test and IGRA at entry. Unsorted cryopreserved PBMC were sequenced, averaging roughly 94,000 T cells per clinical donor. The source material was PBMCs. This chain links TRBV10-3 with TRBJ2-7, with 7 bases lining up with TRBD1. The clonotype originates from a donor aged 10 to 29 with latent tuberculosis or without tuberculosis infection. DNA of the CDR3: TGTGCCATCAGTGACGACAGGGAAGCGGTCTACGAGCAGTACTTC. Protein: CAISDDREAVYEQYF.